This T cell receptor (beta chain) derives from a study of T cells after posttransplantation cyclophosphamide. The method was immunoSEQ multiplex PCR; TCRdb's version includes in-frame clones alone and lacks a portion of them. Listed for the sample are a few thousand clones, none seen a single time. Busulfan-fludarabine conditioning, marrow transplant, and cyclophosphamide on days +3 and +4 were administered. The J segment lost 2 bases and the V segment lost 1 base, leaving 19 bases of the junction unmatched. The CDR3 covers 21 residues. The germline V gene encodes CDR1 GTSNPN and CDR2 SVGIG (reference sequence). This clone was detected a few times. As yet, its antigen is unknown. General study findings and limits: Skin or GI-infiltrating T cells shared few TRB sequences with blood.

This rearrangement joins TRBV30 to TRBJ2-1; TRBD2 agrees at 11 bases. The sequencing used PBMCs, collected 32 days after allogeneic stem cell transplant with posttransplant cyclophosphamide. This sequence originates from a female patient in her forties or fifties who received an allogeneic stem cell transplant from a related donor, was CMV-positive, and had no GVHD. Part of the T cells may come from the graft donor. The CDR3 DNA is TGTGCCTGGAGTGGTAGATCCGGGACTAGCGGCCCCCTAGGCCCCTACAATGAGCAGTTCTTC. This encodes CAWSGRSGTSGPLGPYNEQFF. The full variable domain, completed using reference TRBV30 and TRBJ2-1, is SQTIHQWPATLVQPVGSPLSLECTVEGTSNPNLYWYRQAAGRGLQLLFYSVGIGQISSEVPQNLSASRPQDRQFILSSKKLLLSDSGFYLCAWSGRSGTSGPLGPYNEQFFGPGTRLTVL.